This section outlines one TCR beta chain sequence together with its context. These data belong to a study of blood T cell repertoires in COVID-19. Looking at the study overall: Whether acute or convalescent, the COVID-19 samples came from the United States, Italy and Spain.

Some clones are missing from TCRdb's copy, which holds only in-frame ones; the method was immunoSEQ multiplex PCR. The data hold some 97,000 clones, with 85% observed a single time. J lost 4 bases, V lost 3 bases, and 12 bases had no gene match. The CDR3 is 16 residues long. CDR1 SGHRS and CDR2 YFSETQ come from the germline V gene. This TCR was recovered from a man aged 50-59 years with active or convalescent COVID-19. What was sequenced was peripheral blood. The chain employs TRBV5-1 and TRBJ2-7; 8 nucleotides agree with TRBD2. The CDR3 DNA reads TGCGCCAGCAGCTCCTTAGCGGGGCTTGGTGGATACGAGCAGTACTTC. This gives the protein CASSSLAGLGGYEQYF.